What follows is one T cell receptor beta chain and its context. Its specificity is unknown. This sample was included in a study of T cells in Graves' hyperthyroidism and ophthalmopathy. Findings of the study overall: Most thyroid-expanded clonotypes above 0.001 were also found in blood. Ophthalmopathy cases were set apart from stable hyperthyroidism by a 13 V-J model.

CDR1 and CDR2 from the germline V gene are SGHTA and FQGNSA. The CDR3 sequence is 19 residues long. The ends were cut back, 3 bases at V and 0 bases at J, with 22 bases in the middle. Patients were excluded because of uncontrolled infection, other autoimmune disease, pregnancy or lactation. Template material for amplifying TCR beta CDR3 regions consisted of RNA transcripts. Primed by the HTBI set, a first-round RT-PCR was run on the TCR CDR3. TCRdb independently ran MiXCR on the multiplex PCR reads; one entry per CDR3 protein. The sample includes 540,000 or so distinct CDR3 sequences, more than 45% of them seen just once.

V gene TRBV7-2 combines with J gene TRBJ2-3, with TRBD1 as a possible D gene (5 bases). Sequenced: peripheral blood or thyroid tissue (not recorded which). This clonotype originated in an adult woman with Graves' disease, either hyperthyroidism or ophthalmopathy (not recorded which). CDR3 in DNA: TGTGCCAGCAGCTTCTGGAACGGAGCAGGGTCCGCTAGCACAGATACGCAGTATTTT. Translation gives CASSFWNGAGSASTDTQYF.